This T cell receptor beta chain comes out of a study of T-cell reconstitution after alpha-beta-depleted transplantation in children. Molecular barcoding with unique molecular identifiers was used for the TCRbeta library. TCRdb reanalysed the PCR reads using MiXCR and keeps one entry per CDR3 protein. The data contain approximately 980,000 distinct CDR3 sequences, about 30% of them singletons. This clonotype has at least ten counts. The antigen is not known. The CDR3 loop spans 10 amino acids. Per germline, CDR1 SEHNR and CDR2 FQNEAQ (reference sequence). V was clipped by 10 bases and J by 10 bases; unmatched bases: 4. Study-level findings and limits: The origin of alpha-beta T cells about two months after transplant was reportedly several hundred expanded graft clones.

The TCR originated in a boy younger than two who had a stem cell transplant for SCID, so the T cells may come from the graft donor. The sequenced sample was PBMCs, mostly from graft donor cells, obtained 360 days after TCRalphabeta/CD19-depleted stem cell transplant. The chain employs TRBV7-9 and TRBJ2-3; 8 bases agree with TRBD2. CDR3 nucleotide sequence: TGTGCCACATCAGCGGGAGCGCAGTATTTT. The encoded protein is CATSAGAQYF.